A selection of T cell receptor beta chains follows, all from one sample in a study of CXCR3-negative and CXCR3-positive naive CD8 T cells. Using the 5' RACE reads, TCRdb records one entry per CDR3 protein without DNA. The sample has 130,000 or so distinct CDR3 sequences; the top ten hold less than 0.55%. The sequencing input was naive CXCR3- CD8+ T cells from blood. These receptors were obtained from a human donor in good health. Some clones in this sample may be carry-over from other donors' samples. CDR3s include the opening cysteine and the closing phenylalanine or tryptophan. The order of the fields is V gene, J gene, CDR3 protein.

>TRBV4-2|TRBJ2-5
CASSQPRQSQETQYF
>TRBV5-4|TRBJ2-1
CASSGQLAGSYNEQFF
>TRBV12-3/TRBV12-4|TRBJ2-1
CASSPAGASGLWDEQFF
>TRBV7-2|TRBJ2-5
CASSLAEAETQYF
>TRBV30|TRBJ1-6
CAWDIRPPLHF
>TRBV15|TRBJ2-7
CATSRVGVGQGSSYEQYF
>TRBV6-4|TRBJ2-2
CASSVQGGNTGELFF
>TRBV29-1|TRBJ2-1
CSVTQTGKAYNEQFF
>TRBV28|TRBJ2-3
CASSRGLAGHTDTKYF
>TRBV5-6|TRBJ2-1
CASSVNRGGLDNEQFF
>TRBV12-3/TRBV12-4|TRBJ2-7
CASSLGLAGPYEQYF
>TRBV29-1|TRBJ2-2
CSVRGLTGELFF
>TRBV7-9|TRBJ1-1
CASSLAGATEAFF